This TCR beta chain derives from a study of blood T cell repertoires in COVID-19. Whole-study context: Samples came from the United States, Italy and Spain, spanning acute and convalescent COVID-19. PBMCs, B-cell-depleted T cells, or T cells provided the cDNA or gDNA that made up the material.

The CDR3 covers 14 residues. V shed 6 bases and J shed 3 bases, with 13 bases lying between them. Germline CDR1 and CDR2: SGHTA and FQGTGA. In the source study's methods: Counts of nucleated cells, estimated from reference gene primer amplification, were obtained. Clones were read by immunoSEQ multiplex PCR, and TCRdb kept only the in-frame ones, dropping some. The V and J calls and clone size are taken from that table; D and trimming were inferred from the DNA. The table lists 130,000 to 150,000 clones, 82% of them singletons. Material: peripheral blood. The genes are TRBV7-3 and TRBJ2-3; D ambiguous. This clonotype originated in a human donor with acute or convalescent COVID-19. The donor label of this sample is uncertain. CDR3 loop: CASSRGVGTDTQYF. CDR3 in DNA: TGTGCCAGCAGTCGAGGCGTCGGGACAGATACGCAGTATTTT.